The 10 T cell receptor beta chains below were found in one sample sequenced in a study of T-cell reconstitution after alpha-beta-depleted transplantation in children. Unique molecular identifiers were used in preparing the TCRbeta library. One entry per CDR3 protein, called by TCRdb with MiXCR from the PCR reads. The table has approximately 270,000 distinct CDR3 sequences, more than 20% seen once. The specimen comprised PBMCs, mostly from graft donor cells, sampled 360 days after TCRalphabeta/CD19-depleted stem cell transplant. Source of these receptors: a female patient between 2 and 15 years old who had a stem cell transplant for congenital amegakaryocytic thrombocytopenia, so the T cells may come from the graft donor.

In this sample, this clonotype turned up a few times. V is TRBV20-1 and J is TRBJ2-1; D is possibly TRBD2 (6 bases). This CDR3 is 14 amino acids long. V lost 3 bases and J 7 bases, leaving 16 bases between the germline ends. Germline V gives CDR1 DFQATT, CDR2 SNEGSKA (reference sequence). The CDR3 loop reads CSARVPGRQNEQFF. Written as DNA, the CDR3 is TGCAGTGCTAGGGTCCCCGGGAGACAGAATGAGCAGTTCTTC.

The CDR3 nucleotides read TGCGCCAGCAGCTTGGACAGGGCCGCGTCTGAAGCTTTCTTT. Translation gives CASSLDRAASEAFF. The genes are TRBV5-1 and TRBJ1-1, with D possibly TRBD1 on 6 matching bases. Trimming stripped 0 bases from V and 6 bases from J, with 12 bases between. Germline CDR1 and CDR2: SGHRS and YFSETQ. The CDR3 is made up of 14 amino acids.

The gene calls are TRBV6-5 and TRBJ2-3; no clear D gene. Germline CDR1 is MNHEY and CDR2 is SVGAGI. The V and J ends lost 4 bases and 8 bases respectively, with 10 bases between them. The CDR3 consists of 12 residues. The CDR3 DNA follows: TGTGCCAGCAGTTCCGCAGTGGGTACGCAGTATTTT. This gives the protein CASSSAVGTQYF.

The rearrangement uses TRBV4-2 and TRBJ2-7; no firm D call. Germline V lookup: CDR1 LGHNA, CDR2 YNFKEQ. Trimming cost V 1 base and J 2 bases, with 12 bases left between them. This CDR3 comprises 15 residues. CDR3 amino acids: CASSQVRQPAYEQYF. For the CDR3, the DNA is TGTGCCAGCAGCCAAGTAAGGCAGCCAGCCTACGAGCAGTACTTC.

J is TRBJ1-2 and V is TRBV2; a weak D match, TRBD1 (5 bases). The V end lost 5 bases, the J end lost 3 bases, and 16 bases lay between the germline ends. This CDR3 is 15 amino acids long. Germline CDR1 reads SNHLY; CDR2 reads FYNNEI. CDR3 in DNA: TGTGCCAGCAGTCTAGGACATCCAAGGGACTATGGCTACACCTTC. Translating gives CASSLGHPRDYGYTF.

This clonotype showed up just once. This chain joins TRBV2 and TRBJ1-5; D is perhaps TRBD1 (6 bases). In germline, CDR1 is SNHLY, CDR2 FYNNEI. The germline V and J ends were trimmed by 2 bases and 6 bases, with 14 bases remaining between them. CDR3 size: 15 residues. CDR3 sequence reads: CASSEMGARGQPQHF. CDR3 bases: TGTGCCAGCAGTGAAATGGGGGCTCGGGGTCAGCCCCAGCATTTT.

The table lists this clonotype with a few counts. The rearrangement joins TRBV6-2 or TRBV6-3 to TRBJ2-1; TRBD2 aligns across 8 bases. The CDR3 is 16 residues long. Unmatched junction bases numbered 15, after V lost 7 bases and J lost 7 bases. CDR1 and CDR2 from the germline V gene are MNHEY and SVGEGT. CDR3 nucleotides: TGTGCCAGCATACCCGGGGGGGTTGTTAGCGGTAATGAGCAGTTCTTC. This sequence encodes CASIPGGVVSGNEQFF.

The chain joins TRBV6-1 to TRBJ1-2, with D possibly matching TRBD1 (6 bases). Germline lookup yields CDR1 MNHNS and CDR2 SASEGT. The CDR3 totals 16 residues. V was shortened by 6 bases and J by 4 bases, with 21 bases between the two germline ends. CDR3 in amino acids: CASRPTQGRSSYGYTF. In nucleotides, the CDR3 is TGTGCCAGCAGACCTACACAGGGCCGGTCATCCTATGGCTACACCTTC.

The chain uses TRBV6-1 and TRBJ2-7; D is undetermined. Trimming took 1 base from V and 5 from J, leaving 6 bases between them. The CDR3 runs to 12 residues. Looked up from germline, CDR1 is MNHNS and CDR2 is SASEGT. CDR3 in amino acids: CASSEVVDEQYF. DNA for the CDR3: TGTGCCAGCAGTGAAGTTGTGGACGAGCAGTACTTC.

The chain recombines TRBV5-4 with TRBJ2-3, with a weak D call TRBD1 (6 bases). Germline loops: CDR1 SGHNT, CDR2 YYREEE (reference sequence). Trimming removed 3 bases at V and 4 bases at J, with 12 bases between. The CDR3 is 14 amino acids. CDR3: CASSSYRVPDTQYF. DNA for the CDR3: TGTGCCAGCAGCTCTTACAGGGTCCCAGATACGCAGTATTTT.